This T cell receptor (beta chain) stems from a study of T cell changes during pregnancy in multiple sclerosis. The V gene lost 4 bases and the J gene lost 10 bases, with 14 bases spanning the gap. There are 13 residues in the CDR3. Germline V gives CDR1 SNHLY, CDR2 FYNNEI. Some clones are missing from TCRdb's copy, which holds only in-frame ones; the method was immunoSEQ multiplex PCR. The sample has about 100,000 clones; 85% to 95% are singletons. This TCR came from a female donor with multiple sclerosis, enrolled in a pregnancy study. The chain links TRBV2 to TRBJ2-1; D perhaps matches TRBD2 (6 bases). Sample: peripheral blood, taken in the first trimester of pregnancy. The CDR3 bases are TGTGCCAGCAGTGTTACTAGCTCCGACGAGCAGTTCTTC. Its translation is CASSVTSSDEQFF.